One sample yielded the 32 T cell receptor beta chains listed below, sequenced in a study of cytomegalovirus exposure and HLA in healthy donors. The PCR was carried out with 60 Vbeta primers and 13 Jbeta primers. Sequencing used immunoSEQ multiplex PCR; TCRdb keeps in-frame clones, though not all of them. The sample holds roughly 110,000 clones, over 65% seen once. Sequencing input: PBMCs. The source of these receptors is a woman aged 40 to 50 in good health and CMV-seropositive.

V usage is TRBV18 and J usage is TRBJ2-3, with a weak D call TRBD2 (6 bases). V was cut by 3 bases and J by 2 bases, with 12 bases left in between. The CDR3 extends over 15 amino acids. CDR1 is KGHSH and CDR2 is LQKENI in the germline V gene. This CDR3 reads CASSPRGLFTDTQYF. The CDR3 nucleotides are TGTGCCAGCTCACCCCGGGGACTGTTCACAGATACGCAGTATTTT.

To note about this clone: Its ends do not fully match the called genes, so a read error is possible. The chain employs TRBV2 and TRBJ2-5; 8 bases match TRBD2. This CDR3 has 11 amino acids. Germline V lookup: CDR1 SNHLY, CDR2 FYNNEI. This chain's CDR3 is CASSPGTRMNF. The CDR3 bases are TGTGCCAGCAGTCCGGGGACTAGGATGAACTTC.

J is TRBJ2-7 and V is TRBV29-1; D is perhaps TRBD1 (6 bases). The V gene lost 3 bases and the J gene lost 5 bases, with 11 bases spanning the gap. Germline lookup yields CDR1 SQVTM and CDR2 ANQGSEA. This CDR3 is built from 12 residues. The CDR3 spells CSVDPTGNEQYF. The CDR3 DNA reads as TGCAGCGTTGACCCTACAGGGAACGAGCAGTACTTC.

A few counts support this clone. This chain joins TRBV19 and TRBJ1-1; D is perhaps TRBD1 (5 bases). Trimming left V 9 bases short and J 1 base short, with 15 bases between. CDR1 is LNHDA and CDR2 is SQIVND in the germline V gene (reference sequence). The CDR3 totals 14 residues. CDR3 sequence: CASQTREKNTEAFF. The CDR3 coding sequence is TGTGCCAGCCAAACCAGGGAAAAGAACACTGAAGCTTTCTTT.

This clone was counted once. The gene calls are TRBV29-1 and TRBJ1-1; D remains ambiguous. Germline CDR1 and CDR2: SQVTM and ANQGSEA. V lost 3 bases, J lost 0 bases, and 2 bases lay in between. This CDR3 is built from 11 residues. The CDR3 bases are TGCAGCGTTGACGTGAACACTGAAGCTTTCTTT. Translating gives CSVDVNTEAFF.

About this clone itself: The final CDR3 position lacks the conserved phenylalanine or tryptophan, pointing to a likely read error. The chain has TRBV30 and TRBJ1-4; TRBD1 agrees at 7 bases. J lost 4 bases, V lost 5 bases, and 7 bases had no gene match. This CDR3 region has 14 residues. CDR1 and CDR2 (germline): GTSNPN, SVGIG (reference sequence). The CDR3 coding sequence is TGTGCCTGGGGATGGGGGGACAGTAATGAAAAACTGTTTGTT. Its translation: CAWGWGDSNEKLFV.

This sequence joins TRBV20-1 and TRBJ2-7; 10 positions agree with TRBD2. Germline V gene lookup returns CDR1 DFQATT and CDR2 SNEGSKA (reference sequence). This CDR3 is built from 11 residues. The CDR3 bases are TGCAGGGGTATAGCGGGGGGCGAGCAGTACTTC. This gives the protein CRGIAGGEQYF.

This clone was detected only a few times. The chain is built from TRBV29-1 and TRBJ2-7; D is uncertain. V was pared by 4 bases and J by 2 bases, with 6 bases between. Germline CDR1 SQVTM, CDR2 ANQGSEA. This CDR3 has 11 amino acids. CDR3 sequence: CSVGHTYEQYF. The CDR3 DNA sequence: TGCAGCGTTGGACATACCTACGAGCAGTACTTC.

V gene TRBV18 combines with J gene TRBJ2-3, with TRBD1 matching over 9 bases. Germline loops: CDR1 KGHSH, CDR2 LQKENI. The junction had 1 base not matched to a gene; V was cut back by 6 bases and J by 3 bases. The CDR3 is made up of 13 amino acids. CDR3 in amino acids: CASSGTGTDTQYF. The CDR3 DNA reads TGTGCCAGCTCCGGGACAGGGACAGATACGCAGTATTTT.

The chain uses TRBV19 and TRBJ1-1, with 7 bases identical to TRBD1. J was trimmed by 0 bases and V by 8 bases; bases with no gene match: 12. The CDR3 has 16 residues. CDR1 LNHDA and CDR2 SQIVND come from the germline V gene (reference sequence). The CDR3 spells CASLGTDTLLNTEAFF. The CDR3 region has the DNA TGTGCCAGTCTCGGGACAGACACTTTACTGAACACTGAAGCTTTCTTT.

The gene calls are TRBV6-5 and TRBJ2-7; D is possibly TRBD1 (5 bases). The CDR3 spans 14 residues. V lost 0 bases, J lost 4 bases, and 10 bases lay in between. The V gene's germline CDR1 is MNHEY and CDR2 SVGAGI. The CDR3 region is CASSYSTRDYEQYF. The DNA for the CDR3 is TGTGCCAGCAGTTACTCGACCAGGGATTACGAGCAGTACTTC.

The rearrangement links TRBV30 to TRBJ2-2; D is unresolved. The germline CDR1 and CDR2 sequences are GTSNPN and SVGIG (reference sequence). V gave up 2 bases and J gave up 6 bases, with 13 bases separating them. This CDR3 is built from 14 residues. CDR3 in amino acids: CAWSKTLRSGELFF. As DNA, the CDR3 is TGTGCCTGGAGTAAGACCTTGAGGTCCGGGGAGCTGTTTTTT.

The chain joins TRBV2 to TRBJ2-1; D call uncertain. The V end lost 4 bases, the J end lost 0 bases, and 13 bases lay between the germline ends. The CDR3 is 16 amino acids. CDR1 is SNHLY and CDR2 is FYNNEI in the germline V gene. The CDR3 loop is CASSALERSSYNEQFF. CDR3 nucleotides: TGTGCCAGCAGTGCCTTGGAGAGGAGCTCCTACAATGAGCAGTTCTTC.

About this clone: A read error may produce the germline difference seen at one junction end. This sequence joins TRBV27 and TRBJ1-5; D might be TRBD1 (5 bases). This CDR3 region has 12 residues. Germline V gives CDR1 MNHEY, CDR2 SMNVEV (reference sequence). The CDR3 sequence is CTSSFWGQPQHF. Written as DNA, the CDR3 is TGTACCAGCAGTTTTTGGGGCCAGCCCCAGCATTTT.

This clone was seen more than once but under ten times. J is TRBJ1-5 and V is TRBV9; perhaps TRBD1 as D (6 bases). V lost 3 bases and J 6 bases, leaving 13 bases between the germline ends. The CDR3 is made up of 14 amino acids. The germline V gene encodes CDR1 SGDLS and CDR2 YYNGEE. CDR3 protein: CASSARIQGQPQHF. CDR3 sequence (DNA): TGTGCCAGCAGCGCCCGAATACAGGGTCAGCCCCAGCATTTT.

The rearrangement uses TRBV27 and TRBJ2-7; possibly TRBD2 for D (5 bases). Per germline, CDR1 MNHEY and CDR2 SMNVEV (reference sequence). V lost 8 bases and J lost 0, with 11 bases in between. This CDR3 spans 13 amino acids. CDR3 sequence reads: CASGLGASYEQYF. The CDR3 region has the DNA TGTGCCAGCGGACTGGGCGCCTCCTACGAGCAGTACTTC.

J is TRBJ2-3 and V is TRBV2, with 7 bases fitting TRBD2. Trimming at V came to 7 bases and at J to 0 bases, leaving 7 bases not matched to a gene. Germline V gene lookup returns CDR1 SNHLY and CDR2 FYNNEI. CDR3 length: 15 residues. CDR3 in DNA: TGTGCCAGCACCCAACTAGCGACTAGCACAGATACGCAGTATTTT. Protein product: CASTQLATSTDTQYF. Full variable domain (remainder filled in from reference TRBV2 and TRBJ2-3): EPEVTQTPSHQVTQMGQEVILRCVPISNHLYFYWYRQILGQKVEFLVSFYNNEISEKSEIFDDQFSVERPDGSNFTLKIRSTKLEDSAMYFCASTQLATSTDTQYFGPGTRLTVL.

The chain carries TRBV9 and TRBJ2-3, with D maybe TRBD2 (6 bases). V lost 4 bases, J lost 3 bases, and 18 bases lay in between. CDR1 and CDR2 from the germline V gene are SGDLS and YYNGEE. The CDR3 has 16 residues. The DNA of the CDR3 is TGTGCCAGCAGCTTGGGGGTCGGAGGGGCAACAGATACGCAGTATTTT. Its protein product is CASSLGVGGATDTQYF.

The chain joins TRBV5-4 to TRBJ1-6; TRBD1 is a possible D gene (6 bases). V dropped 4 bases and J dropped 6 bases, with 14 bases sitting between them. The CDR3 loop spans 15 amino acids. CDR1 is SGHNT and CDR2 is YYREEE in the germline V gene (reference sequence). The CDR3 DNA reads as TGTGCCAGCAGCATTCCAGGGGAAAGTAATTCACCCCTCCACTTT. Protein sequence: CASSIPGESNSPLHF.

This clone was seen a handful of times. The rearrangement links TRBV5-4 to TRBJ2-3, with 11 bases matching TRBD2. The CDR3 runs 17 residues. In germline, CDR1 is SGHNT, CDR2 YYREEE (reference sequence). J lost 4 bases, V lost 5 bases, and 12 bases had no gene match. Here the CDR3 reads CASSLESSGGLSDTQYF. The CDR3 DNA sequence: TGTGCCAGCAGTCTGGAGTCTAGCGGGGGGTTATCAGATACGCAGTATTTT.

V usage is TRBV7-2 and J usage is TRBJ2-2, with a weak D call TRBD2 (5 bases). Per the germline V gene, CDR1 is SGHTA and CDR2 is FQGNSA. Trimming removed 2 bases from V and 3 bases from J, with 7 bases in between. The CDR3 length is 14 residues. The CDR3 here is CASSLYGDTGELFF. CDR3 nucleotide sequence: TGTGCCAGCAGCTTATACGGGGACACCGGGGAGCTGTTTTTT.

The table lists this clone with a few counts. CDR3 region: CASTNQGSPYEQYF. The DNA of the CDR3 is TGTGCCAGCACCAATCAGGGGTCCCCCTACGAGCAGTACTTC. The gene calls are TRBV6-5 and TRBJ2-7; possible D gene TRBD1, 6 bases. The germline V gene encodes CDR1 MNHEY and CDR2 SVGAGI. The CDR3 runs to 14 residues. V lost 7 bases to trimming and J lost 2 bases, with 15 bases between them.

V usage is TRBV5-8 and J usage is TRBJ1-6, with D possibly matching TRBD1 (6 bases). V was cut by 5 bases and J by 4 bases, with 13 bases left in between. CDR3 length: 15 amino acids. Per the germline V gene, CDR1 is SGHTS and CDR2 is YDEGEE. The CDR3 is CASRSGGQYNSPLHF. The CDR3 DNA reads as TGTGCCAGCAGATCCGGTGGACAGTATAATTCACCCCTCCACTTT.

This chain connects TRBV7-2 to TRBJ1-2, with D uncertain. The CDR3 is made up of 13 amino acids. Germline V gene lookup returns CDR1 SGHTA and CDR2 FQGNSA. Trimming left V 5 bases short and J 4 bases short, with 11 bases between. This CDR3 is CASSEPVLYGYTF. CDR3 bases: TGTGCCAGCAGCGAGCCGGTCCTCTATGGCTACACCTTC.

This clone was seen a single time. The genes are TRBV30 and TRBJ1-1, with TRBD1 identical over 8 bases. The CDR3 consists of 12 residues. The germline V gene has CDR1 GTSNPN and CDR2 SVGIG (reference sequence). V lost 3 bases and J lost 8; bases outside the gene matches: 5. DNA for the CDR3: TGTGCCTGGAGGCCCGGGACAGGAGAAGCTTTCTTT. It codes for CAWRPGTGEAFF.

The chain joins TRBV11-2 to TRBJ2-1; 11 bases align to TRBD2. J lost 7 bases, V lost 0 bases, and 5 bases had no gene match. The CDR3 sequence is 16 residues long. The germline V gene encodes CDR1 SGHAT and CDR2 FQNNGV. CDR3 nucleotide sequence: TGTGCCAGCAGCTTAGATCTAGCGGGGGGAGGGAATGAGCAGTTCTTC. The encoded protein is CASSLDLAGGGNEQFF. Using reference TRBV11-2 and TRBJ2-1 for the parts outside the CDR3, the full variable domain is EAGVAQSPRYKIIEKRQSVAFWCNPISGHATLYWYQQILGQGPKLLIQFQNNGVVDDSQLPKDRFSAERLKGVDSTLKIQPAKLEDSAVYLCASSLDLAGGGNEQFFGPGTRLTVL.

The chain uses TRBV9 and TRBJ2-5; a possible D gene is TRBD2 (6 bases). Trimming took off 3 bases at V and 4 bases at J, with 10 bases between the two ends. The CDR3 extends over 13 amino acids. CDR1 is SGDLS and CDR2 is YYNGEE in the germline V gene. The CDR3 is CASSAGVGETQYF. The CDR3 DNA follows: TGTGCCAGCAGCGCGGGGGTAGGAGAGACCCAGTACTTC.

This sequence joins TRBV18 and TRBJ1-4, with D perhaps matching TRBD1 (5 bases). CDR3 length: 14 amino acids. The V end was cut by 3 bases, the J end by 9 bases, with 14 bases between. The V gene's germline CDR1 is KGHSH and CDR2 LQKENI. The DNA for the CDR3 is TGTGCCAGCTCACCGGGGCAGGAACCCCAAAAACTGTTTTTT. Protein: CASSPGQEPQKLFF. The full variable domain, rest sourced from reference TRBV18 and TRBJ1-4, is NAGVMQNPRHLVRRRGQEARLRCSPMKGHSHVYWYRQLPEEGLKFMVYLQKENIIDESGMPKERFSAEFPKEGPSILRIQQVVRGDSAAYFCASSPGQEPQKLFFGSGTQLSVL.

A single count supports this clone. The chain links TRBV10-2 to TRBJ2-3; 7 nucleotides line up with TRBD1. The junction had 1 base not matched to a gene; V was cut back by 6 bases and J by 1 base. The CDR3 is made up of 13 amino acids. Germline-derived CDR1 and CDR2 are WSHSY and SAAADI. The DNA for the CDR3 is TGCGCCAGCAGAACAGGGGGCACAGATACGCAGTATTTT. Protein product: CASRTGGTDTQYF.

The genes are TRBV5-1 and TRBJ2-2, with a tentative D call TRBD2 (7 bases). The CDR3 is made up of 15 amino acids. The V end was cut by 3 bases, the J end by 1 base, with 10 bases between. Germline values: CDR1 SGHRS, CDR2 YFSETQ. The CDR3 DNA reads TGCGCCAGCAGCTCGGGGGGACAGAACACCGGGGAGCTGTTTTTT. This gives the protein CASSSGGQNTGELFF.

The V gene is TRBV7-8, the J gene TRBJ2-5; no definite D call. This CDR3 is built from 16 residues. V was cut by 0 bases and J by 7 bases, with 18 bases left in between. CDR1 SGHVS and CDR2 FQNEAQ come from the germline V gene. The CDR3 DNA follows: TGTGCCAGCAGCTTAGCCGCCAATCCTAGAGCTGGGACCCAGTACTTC. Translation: CASSLAANPRAGTQYF.

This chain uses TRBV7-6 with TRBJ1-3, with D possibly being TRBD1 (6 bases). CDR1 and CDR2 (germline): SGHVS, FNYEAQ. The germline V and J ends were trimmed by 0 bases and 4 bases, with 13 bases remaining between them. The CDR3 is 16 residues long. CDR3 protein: CASSLADSTVGNTIYF. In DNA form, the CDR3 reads TGTGCCAGCAGCTTAGCGGACAGTACGGTCGGAAACACCATATATTTT. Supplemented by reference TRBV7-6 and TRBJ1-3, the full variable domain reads GAGVSQSPRYKVTKRGQDVALRCDPISGHVSLYWYRQALGQGPEFLTYFNYEAQQDKSGLPNDRFSAERPEGSISTLTIQRTEQRDSAMYRCASSLADSTVGNTIYFGEGSWLTVV.